The clone carrying this T cell receptor beta chain was recorded once. Each individual donor underwent a draw of 8.5 to 10 milliliters of peripheral blood. These data originate in a study of blood T cells in healthy people across ages. A J-beta primer mix and a sample-barcoded 5' primer were used in a second PCR of roughly 7 to 12 cycles. TCRdb analysed the 5' RACE reads with MiXCR anew, one entry per CDR3 protein. The top ten hold around 21% of the sample, which has 850,000 to 1,000,000 distinct CDR3 sequences, just over 50% seen once. The sequencing sample was made of blood. This receptor was obtained from a woman aged 60-75 years in good health.

CDR3 region: CASSLAFGREYADTQYF. The CDR3 nucleotides are TGTGCCAGCAGCTTAGCGTTCGGGCGGGAGTACGCAGATACGCAGTATTTT. V is TRBV7-9 and J is TRBJ2-3, with TRBD2 matching 7 bases. The junction had 10 bases not matched to a gene; V was cut back by 0 bases and J by 4 bases. Germline lookup yields CDR1 SEHNR and CDR2 FQNEAQ (reference sequence). The CDR3 sequence is 17 residues long.